Below, 9 T cell receptor beta chains from the same sample are listed, as sequenced in a study of T cell responses to AZD1222 COVID-19 vaccine. Sequenced by immunoSEQ multiplex PCR; TCRdb stores in-frame clones only, minus some. This table has some 150,000 clones, about 90% appearing once. Sequences were derived from peripheral blood, sampled on day 0 of AZD1222 vaccination. These TCRs come from an adult in good health.

This sequence joins TRBV7-2 and TRBJ1-5; D is unresolved. From germline, CDR1 is SGHTA and CDR2 FQGNSA. This CDR3 has 14 residues. V lost 1 base, J lost 0 bases, and 4 bases lay in between. The CDR3 protein is CASSLGISNQPQHF. The CDR3 DNA reads as TGTGCCAGCAGCTTAGGGATTAGCAATCAGCCCCAGCATTTT. The full variable domain, completed using reference TRBV7-2 and TRBJ1-5, is GAGVSQSPSNKVTEKGKDVELRCDPISGHTALYWYRQSLGQGLEFLIYFQGNSAPDKSGLPSDRFSAERTGGSVSTLTIQRTQQEDSAVYLCASSLGISNQPQHFGDGTRLSIL.

This chain joins TRBV9 and TRBJ1-1; D is perhaps TRBD1 (5 bases). The CDR3 extends over 15 amino acids. V was trimmed by 4 bases and J by 1 base, leaving 14 bases between them. The germline CDR1 and CDR2 sequences are SGDLS and YYNGEE. This CDR3 is CASSPDGAENTEAFF. The CDR3 nucleotides are TGTGCCAGCAGCCCAGACGGGGCAGAGAACACTGAAGCTTTCTTT.

The chain has TRBV27 and TRBJ2-7; D is ambiguous. Trimming left V 0 bases short and J 9 bases short, with 12 bases between. Germline loops: CDR1 MNHEY, CDR2 SMNVEV (reference sequence). The length of the CDR3 is 13 residues. The CDR3 DNA reads as TGTGCCAGCAGTTTATCGGGATGGGCAGGGCAGTACTTC. Its translation: CASSLSGWAGQYF.

This clone was seen a few times. The V gene is TRBV10-1, the J gene TRBJ2-1; TRBD1 might be the D (6 bases). Trimming removed 4 bases at V and 12 bases at J, with 16 bases between. The CDR3 loop spans 13 amino acids. Germline V lookup: CDR1 WNHNN, CDR2 SYGVQD (reference sequence). The CDR3: CASSAIRTEGQFF. The CDR3 DNA follows: TGCGCCAGCAGTGCAATACGGACAGAGGGGCAGTTCTTC.

The genes are TRBV7-2 and TRBJ2-7; D unclear. Trimming cost V 4 bases and J 4 bases, with 11 bases left between them. This CDR3 region has 13 residues. Germline assignment: CDR1 SGHTA and CDR2 FQGNSA. Here the CDR3 reads CASSYTVEYEQYF. The DNA for the CDR3 is TGTGCCAGCAGCTACACCGTCGAGTACGAGCAGTACTTC.

The V gene is TRBV7-6, the J gene TRBJ2-7; 7 bases align to TRBD1. Germline assignment: CDR1 SGHVS and CDR2 FNYEAQ. The CDR3 runs 14 residues. The junction had 9 bases not matched to a gene; V was cut back by 5 bases and J by 5 bases. Written as DNA, the CDR3 is TGTGCCAGCAGCCCGACAGGGTTTGTGCACGAGCAGTACTTC. Protein sequence: CASSPTGFVHEQYF.

The V gene is TRBV19, the J gene TRBJ1-6; no reliable D call. Trimming left V 5 bases short and J 12 bases short, with 11 bases between. Looked up from germline, CDR1 is LNHDA and CDR2 is SQIVND (reference sequence). The CDR3 is 12 amino acids. CDR3 sequence (DNA): TGTGCCAGTAGTGGCGAGGATGGACCCCTCCACTTT. It codes for CASSGEDGPLHF.

The rearrangement uses TRBV5-6 and TRBJ2-3; 7 bases agree with TRBD1. The CDR3 sequence is 16 residues long. CDR1 is SGHDT and CDR2 is YYEEEE in the germline V gene. The V and J ends lost 3 bases and 2 bases, in that order; junction bases with no gene match: 9. CDR3 sequence (DNA): TGTGCCAGCAGCTCCTTCACAGGGGACACCACAGATACGCAGTATTTT. Its protein is CASSSFTGDTTDTQYF.

V gene TRBV7-9 combines with J gene TRBJ2-2; no reliable D call. The CDR3 totals 14 residues. The V end was cut by 4 bases, the J end by 6 bases, with 12 bases between. CDR1 and CDR2 from the germline V gene are SEHNR and FQNEAQ (reference sequence). DNA for the CDR3: TGTGCCAGCAGCTCTGGACCAGTTTCCGGGGAGCTGTTTTTT. Translation: CASSSGPVSGELFF.